The entry that follows covers one TCR beta chain sequence. The data are from a study of PD-1 blockade in classical Hodgkin lymphoma. Trimming removed 4 bases at V and 5 bases at J, with 16 bases between. The CDR3 is 15 amino acids. Germline-derived CDR1 and CDR2 are SGDLS and YYNGEE. Only in-frame clones appear in the TCRdb table, and some are missing; sequencing was by immunoSEQ multiplex PCR. The table lists more than 70,000 clones, around 90% of them singletons. All trial patients relapsed after autologous stem cell transplantation. Complete response, partial response or progressive disease constituted the best responses recorded.

The genes are TRBV9 and TRBJ2-1, with D possibly being TRBD2 (6 bases). The sequencing here drew on peripheral blood mononuclear cells (PBMCs), taken before the second cycle of nivolumab. The TCR sequence derives from a human donor with classical Hodgkin lymphoma. The CDR3 DNA reads TGTGCCAGCAGCAACCCCGGGACTTCTGACAATGAGCAGTTCTTC. This gives the protein CASSNPGTSDNEQFF. Full variable domain (missing parts from reference TRBV9 and TRBJ2-1): DSGVTQTPKHLITATGQRVTLRCSPRSGDLSVYWYQQSLDQGLQFLIQYYNGEERAKGNILERFSAQQFPDLHSELNLSSLELGDSALYFCASSNPGTSDNEQFFGPGTRLTVL.